Below are 3 T cell receptor beta chains sequenced from a single sample in a study of Graves' ophthalmopathy and Graves' hyperthyroidism. Using RNA transcripts, the TCR beta CDR3 regions were amplified. In the first round, RT-PCR was carried out with HTBI primers, and a multiplex PCR formed the second round. TCRdb re-called the multiplex PCR reads through MiXCR, storing one row per CDR3 protein. Of over a million distinct CDR3 sequences listed, about two fifths are singletons. Material for sequencing was peripheral blood or thyroid tissue (not recorded which). The receptors originated from an adult man with Graves' hyperthyroidism.

This clonotype was detected many times. V is TRBV12-3 or TRBV12-4 and J is TRBJ2-5, with D possibly being TRBD2 (5 bases). Trimming pared 6 bases from V and 0 bases from J, leaving 14 bases between. The CDR3 loop spans 15 amino acids. CDR3 amino acids: CASSPLGVYQETQYF. CDR3 DNA sequence: TGTGCCAGCAGCCCACTCGGGGTTTACCAAGAGACCCAGTACTTC.

This clonotype occurred a few times. The V and J genes are TRBV5-1 and TRBJ2-7; the D is unclear. Germline V gene data show CDR1 as SGHRS and CDR2 as YFSETQ. The CDR3 length is 14 residues. V shed 4 bases and J shed 2 bases, with 13 bases lying between them. For the CDR3, the DNA is TGCGCCAGCAGCGCACGACCTGCCCCCTACGAGCAGTACTTC. Translating gives CASSARPAPYEQYF.

This clonotype has at least ten counts. The rearrangement links TRBV14 to TRBJ2-7; TRBD1 might be the D (6 bases). The CDR3 spans 13 residues. Per germline, CDR1 SGHDN and CDR2 FVKESK. Trimming shortened V by 3 bases and J by 3 bases, and 9 bases separated the two germline ends. For the CDR3, the DNA is TGTGCCAGCAGCCATCCGGACAGCTACGAGCAGTACTTC. Its translation is CASSHPDSYEQYF.